This is a list of T cell receptor beta chains from one sample in a study of blood T cell repertoires in COVID-19. The table came from immunoSEQ multiplex PCR; TCRdb's copy has only in-frame clones and leaves some out. The table records about 260,000 clones, under 95% of them present only once. Sequencing was performed on PBMCs or T cells enriched from blood (not recorded which). Receptors were obtained from a man aged 40-49 years who had been exposed to COVID-19. Both conserved end residues are part of each CDR3. A D gene is named only where the DNA matches it firmly. Some rows mark clone size as missing; the rest say once, few, many or name a class of expanded clone.

v_call: TRBV24-1; clone_size: NA; j_call: TRBJ2-1; d_call: TRBD2; cdr3_nt: TGTGCCACCCGCGGAGCGGGAGCCTACAATGAGCAGTTCTTC; cdr3_aa: CATRGAGAYNEQFF
v_call: TRBV12-3/TRBV12-4; clone_size: NA; j_call: TRBJ1-2; d_call: NA; cdr3_nt: TGTGCCAGCATCCCTGGTCCAGGGCATGGCTACACCTTC; cdr3_aa: CASIPGPGHGYTF
v_call: TRBV9; clone_size: once; j_call: TRBJ2-1; d_call: NA; cdr3_nt: TGTGCCAGCAGCGTAAACAGATATGAGCAGTTCTTC; cdr3_aa: CASSVNRYEQFF
v_call: TRBV7-9; clone_size: NA; j_call: TRBJ1-5; d_call: NA; cdr3_nt: TGTGCCAGCAGCTTTGGTTCCACAGGGTATCAGCCCCAGCATTTT; cdr3_aa: CASSFGSTGYQPQHF
v_call: TRBV28; clone_size: NA; j_call: TRBJ2-2; d_call: NA; cdr3_nt: TGTGCCAAACCACCGAGAGGGAGGGGGAAGGGTGAGCTGTTTTTT; cdr3_aa: CAKPPRGRGKGELFF
v_call: TRBV10-3; clone_size: NA; j_call: TRBJ2-1; d_call: TRBD1; cdr3_nt: TGTGCCATCAGTGGGGGGACAGGGAGGGATGAGCAGTTCTTC; cdr3_aa: CAISGGTGRDEQFF
v_call: TRBV3-1/TRBV3-2; clone_size: NA; j_call: TRBJ1-2; d_call: NA; cdr3_nt: TGTGCCAGCAGCCAAGGCACAGGTAATATTGGCTATGGCTACACCTTC; cdr3_aa: CASSQGTGNIGYGYTF
v_call: TRBV9; clone_size: NA; j_call: TRBJ2-2; d_call: NA; cdr3_nt: TGTGCCAGCAGCGTAGTTGCGGGCGCGAACACCGGGGAGCTGTTTTTT; cdr3_aa: CASSVVAGANTGELFF
v_call: TRBV7-9; clone_size: NA; j_call: TRBJ1-2; d_call: NA; cdr3_nt: TGTGCCAGCAGCTTAGAAAGTGCCAGGCTACTTCACACCTTC; cdr3_aa: CASSLESARLLHTF
v_call: TRBV27; clone_size: NA; j_call: TRBJ2-1; d_call: NA; cdr3_nt: TGTGCCAGCAGTTCTTTCAAGCCAGGCGAGCAGTTCTTC; cdr3_aa: CASSSFKPGEQFF
v_call: TRBV19; clone_size: NA; j_call: TRBJ2-3; d_call: TRBD1; cdr3_nt: TGTGCCAGTAGTTCCCGGGACAGGGGATGGTATTTT; cdr3_aa: CASSSRDRGWYF
v_call: TRBV2; clone_size: NA; j_call: TRBJ2-7; d_call: NA; cdr3_nt: TGTGCCAGCAGTGTGTACCCCGGGACTGTATCCTACGAGCAGTACTTC; cdr3_aa: CASSVYPGTVSYEQYF
v_call: TRBV30; clone_size: few; j_call: TRBJ1-3; d_call: NA; cdr3_nt: TGTGCCTGGAGTCAGGGAAACACCATATATTTT; cdr3_aa: CAWSQGNTIYF
v_call: TRBV13; clone_size: NA; j_call: TRBJ2-7; d_call: TRBD2; cdr3_nt: TGTGCCAGCAGCTCAGCGGGAGGTACCTACGAGCAGTACTTC; cdr3_aa: CASSSAGGTYEQYF
v_call: TRBV9; clone_size: NA; j_call: TRBJ1-2; d_call: TRBD1; cdr3_nt: TGTGCCAGCAGCTTCAAGACAGGGGACTATGGCTACACCTTC; cdr3_aa: CASSFKTGDYGYTF
v_call: TRBV7-3; clone_size: NA; j_call: TRBJ1-1; d_call: NA; cdr3_nt: TGTGCCAGCAGCTTAAACGGGGGGCCCACTGAAGCTTTCTTT; cdr3_aa: CASSLNGGPTEAFF
v_call: TRBV28; clone_size: NA; j_call: TRBJ2-7; d_call: NA; cdr3_nt: TGTGCCAGCGCCCGGGGGGCGTTTTCCTACGAGCAGTACTTC; cdr3_aa: CASARGAFSYEQYF
v_call: TRBV4-1; clone_size: NA; j_call: TRBJ2-5; d_call: NA; cdr3_nt: TGCGCCAGCAGCCAACTCGGCCAAGAGACCCAGTACTTC; cdr3_aa: CASSQLGQETQYF
v_call: TRBV2; clone_size: NA; j_call: TRBJ1-2; d_call: NA; cdr3_nt: TGTGCCAGCAGTGAAGGTCCGGAGGGCTCCTATGGCTACACCTTC; cdr3_aa: CASSEGPEGSYGYTF
v_call: TRBV15; clone_size: NA; j_call: TRBJ2-1; d_call: NA; cdr3_nt: TGTGCCACCAGCAGGGACCAGGACAGCCCTAGCTCCTACAATGAGCAGTTCTTC; cdr3_aa: CATSRDQDSPSSYNEQFF
v_call: TRBV5-1; clone_size: NA; j_call: TRBJ1-1; d_call: NA; cdr3_nt: TGCGCCAGCAGCCCCTGGGGGGGCACTGAAGCTTTCTTT; cdr3_aa: CASSPWGGTEAFF
v_call: TRBV24-1; clone_size: NA; j_call: TRBJ2-5; d_call: NA; cdr3_nt: TGTGCCACCAGTGATTCCGCCCCTAAGGCGGGCACCCAAGAGACCCAGTACTTC; cdr3_aa: CATSDSAPKAGTQETQYF
v_call: TRBV5-3; clone_size: NA; j_call: TRBJ2-1; d_call: NA; cdr3_nt: TGTGCCAGAAGCACCCCTAGTTGCTCCTACAATGAGCAGTTCTTC; cdr3_aa: CARSTPSCSYNEQFF
v_call: TRBV4-3; clone_size: NA; j_call: TRBJ1-2; d_call: TRBD1; cdr3_nt: TGCGCCAGCAGACTTTCCTGGGGACAGGGGACCTATGGCTACACCTTC; cdr3_aa: CASRLSWGQGTYGYTF
v_call: TRBV4-3; clone_size: NA; j_call: TRBJ1-4; d_call: TRBD1; cdr3_nt: TGCGCCAGCAGCCAAGACCGACAGGGTGGGGAAAAACTGTTTTTT; cdr3_aa: CASSQDRQGGEKLFF
v_call: TRBV5-4; clone_size: NA; j_call: TRBJ2-7; d_call: NA; cdr3_nt: TGTGCCAGCAGCGGCGTCCATGAAGGGGGCGAGCAGTACTTC; cdr3_aa: CASSGVHEGGEQYF
v_call: TRBV10-3; clone_size: once; j_call: TRBJ2-2; d_call: TRBD2; cdr3_nt: TGTGCCATCAGTGAATTGGCTAGCGGGAACACCGGGGAGCTGTTTTTT; cdr3_aa: CAISELASGNTGELFF
v_call: TRBV30; clone_size: NA; j_call: TRBJ1-1; d_call: TRBD1; cdr3_nt: TGTGCCTGGAGTAGACAGGGGAACACTGAAGCTTTCTTT; cdr3_aa: CAWSRQGNTEAFF
v_call: TRBV7-2; clone_size: NA; j_call: TRBJ2-2; d_call: NA; cdr3_nt: TGTGCCAGCAGCTTAGGACCGGGGGGCAACACCGGGGAGCTGTTTTTT; cdr3_aa: CASSLGPGGNTGELFF